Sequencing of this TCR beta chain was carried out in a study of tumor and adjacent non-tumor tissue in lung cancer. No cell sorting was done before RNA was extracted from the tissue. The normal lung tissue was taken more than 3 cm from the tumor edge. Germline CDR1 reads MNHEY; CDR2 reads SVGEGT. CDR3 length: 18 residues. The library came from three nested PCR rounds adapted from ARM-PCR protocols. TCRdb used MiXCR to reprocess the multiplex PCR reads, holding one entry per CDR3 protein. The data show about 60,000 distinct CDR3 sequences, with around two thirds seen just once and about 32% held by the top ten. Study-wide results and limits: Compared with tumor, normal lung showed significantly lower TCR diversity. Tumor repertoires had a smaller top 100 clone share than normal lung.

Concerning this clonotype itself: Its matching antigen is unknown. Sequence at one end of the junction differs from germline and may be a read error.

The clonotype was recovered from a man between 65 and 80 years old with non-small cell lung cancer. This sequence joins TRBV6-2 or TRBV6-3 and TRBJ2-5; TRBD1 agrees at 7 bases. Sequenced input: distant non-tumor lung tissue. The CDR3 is CAGSQDFKLRGPQETQYF. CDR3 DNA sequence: TGTGCCGGCAGTCAGGACTTCAAACTAAGGGGGCCCCAAGAGACCCAGTACTTC.